The T cell receptor beta chain under discussion was sequenced for a study of shared clonotypes between healthy human individuals. CD45RO-negative, CCR7-positively selected cells formed the naive CD8 fraction, excluding terminally differentiated effector memory CD45RA+ cells. Deep level was the assay's run setting. This table comes from immunoSEQ multiplex PCR, and its TCRdb copy is limited to in-frame clones, with some not included. This sample has about 2.1 million clones, with 90% to 95% found just once. This sequence was found in a man aged 18-30 years in good health. Some clones in this sample may be carry-over from other donors' samples. Input material: naive CD8+ T cells from PBMCs.

The CDR3 DNA reads as TGTGCCAGCAGTTTCTTGCGGGAGGGTAGAGATACGCAGTATTTT. This translates into CASSFLREGRDTQYF. The chain combines TRBV27 with TRBJ2-3; 9 nucleotides align to TRBD2. V was clipped by 3 bases and J by 5 bases; unmatched bases: 6. Per the germline V gene, CDR1 is MNHEY and CDR2 is SMNVEV (reference sequence). This CDR3 has 15 amino acids.